This T cell receptor beta chain came from a study of T cell responses to AZD1222 COVID-19 vaccine. The sample holds one count of this clone. V lost 4 bases to trimming and J lost 7 bases, with 13 bases between them. The CDR3 extends over 14 amino acids. Germline CDR1 MNHEY, CDR2 SVGAGI. The repertoire was sequenced with immunoSEQ multiplex PCR; TCRdb's copy has only in-frame clones and lacks some. The sample yields 95,000 to 150,000 clones, 70% to 90% seen once. The TCR sequence derives from an adult in good health. The chain carries TRBV6-5 and TRBJ2-2; a possible D gene is TRBD1 (5 bases). Here the sequenced sample was peripheral blood, taken on day 0 of AZD1222 vaccination. The CDR3 DNA reads as TGTGCCAGCAGTTGGGGCCTAGACGACGGGGAGCTGTTTTTT. Its protein is CASSWGLDDGELFF.